This paragraph covers one T cell receptor (beta chain) sequence. In this sample, this clonotype turned up many times. Its antigen is unknown. No much larger clone is present one base from it, and per-base qualities are unavailable. This sample is drawn from a study of patients with pleural tuberculosis (dated 2014 in TCRdb). Reads for this sample came from an Illumina Genome Analyzer IIx. Using fastp at Q25 and MiXCR, TCRdb reprocessed the public reads and kept productive beta chains. Under each unique CDR3 protein, matching rows form one entry showing the most common genes and DNA. Here the sample has 40,000 to 55,000 distinct CDR3 sequences; 5.5% to 8% occur a single time. The ten top clones hold about 17% of the sample. The sequence derives from a human donor with pleural tuberculosis.

The CDR3 region: CSARVASGGNEQFF. The nucleotide sequence is given as TGCAGTGCTAGAGTGGCTAGCGGGGGTAATGAGCAGTTCTTC. This chain is built from TRBV20-1 and TRBJ2-1; TRBD2 lines up with 10 middle nucleotides. CDR1 is given as DFQATT and CDR2 as SNEGSKA, both from the germline V gene (reference sequence). The germline V and J ends show losses of 1 base and 7 bases respectively, and no gene match explains 4 bases of the junction. CDR3 length: 14 amino acids, cysteine to phenylalanine. Only the CDR3 DNA stays, 42 bases, in frame from base 1.